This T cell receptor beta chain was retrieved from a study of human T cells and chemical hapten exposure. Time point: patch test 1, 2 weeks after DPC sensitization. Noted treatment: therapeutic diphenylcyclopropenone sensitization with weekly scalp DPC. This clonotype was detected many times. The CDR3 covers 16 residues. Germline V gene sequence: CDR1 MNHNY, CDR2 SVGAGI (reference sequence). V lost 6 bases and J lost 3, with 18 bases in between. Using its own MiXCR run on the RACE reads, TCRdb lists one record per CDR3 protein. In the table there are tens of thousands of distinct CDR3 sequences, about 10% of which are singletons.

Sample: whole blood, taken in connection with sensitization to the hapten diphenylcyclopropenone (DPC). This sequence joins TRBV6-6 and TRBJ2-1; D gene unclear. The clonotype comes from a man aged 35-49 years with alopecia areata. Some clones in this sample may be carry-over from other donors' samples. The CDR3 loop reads CASSPVANFIYNEQFF. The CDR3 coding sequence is TGTGCCAGCAGCCCCGTAGCTAACTTTATCTACAATGAGCAGTTCTTC.